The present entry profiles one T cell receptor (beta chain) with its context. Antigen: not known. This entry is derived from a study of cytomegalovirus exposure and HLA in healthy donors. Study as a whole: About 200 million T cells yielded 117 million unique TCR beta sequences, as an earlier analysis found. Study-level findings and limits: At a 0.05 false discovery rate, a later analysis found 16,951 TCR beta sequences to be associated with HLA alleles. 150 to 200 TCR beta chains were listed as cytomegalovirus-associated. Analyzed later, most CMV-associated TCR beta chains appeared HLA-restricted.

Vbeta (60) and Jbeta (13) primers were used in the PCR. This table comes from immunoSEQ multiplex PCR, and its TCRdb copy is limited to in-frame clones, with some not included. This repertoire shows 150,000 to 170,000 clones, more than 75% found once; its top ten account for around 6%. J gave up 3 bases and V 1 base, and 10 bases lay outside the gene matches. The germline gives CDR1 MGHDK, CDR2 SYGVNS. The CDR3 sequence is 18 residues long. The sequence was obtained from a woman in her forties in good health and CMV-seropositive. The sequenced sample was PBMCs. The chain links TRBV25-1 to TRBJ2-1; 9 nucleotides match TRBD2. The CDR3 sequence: CASSEWAPTSGYYNEQFF. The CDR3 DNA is TGTGCCAGCAGTGAATGGGCCCCGACTAGCGGATACTACAATGAGCAGTTCTTC.